Described below is a single T cell receptor beta chain sequence and its context. This sample is part of a study of OX40 agonist ivuxolimab in advanced cancers. The CDR3 length is 15 residues. The germline V gene encodes CDR1 SGHAT and CDR2 FQNNGV. The trim removed 1 base at V and 4 bases at J, leaving 2 bases unmatched. The assay was immunoSEQ multiplex PCR, and TCRdb's table has in-frame clones only and misses some. The data contain around 15,000 clones, around four fifths of them singletons. The sequence was obtained from an adult with an advanced solid tumor such as melanoma, head and neck, liver or kidney cancer. The chain links TRBV11-2 to TRBJ2-1; 9 bases fit TRBD1. The sample here was CD4+ or CD8+ T cells sorted from blood, taken in a trial of the OX40 agonist ivuxolimab. CDR3 in DNA: TGTGCCAGCAGCTTAGGGACAGGGGATTACAATGAGCAGTTCTTC. Amino acids: CASSLGTGDYNEQFF.